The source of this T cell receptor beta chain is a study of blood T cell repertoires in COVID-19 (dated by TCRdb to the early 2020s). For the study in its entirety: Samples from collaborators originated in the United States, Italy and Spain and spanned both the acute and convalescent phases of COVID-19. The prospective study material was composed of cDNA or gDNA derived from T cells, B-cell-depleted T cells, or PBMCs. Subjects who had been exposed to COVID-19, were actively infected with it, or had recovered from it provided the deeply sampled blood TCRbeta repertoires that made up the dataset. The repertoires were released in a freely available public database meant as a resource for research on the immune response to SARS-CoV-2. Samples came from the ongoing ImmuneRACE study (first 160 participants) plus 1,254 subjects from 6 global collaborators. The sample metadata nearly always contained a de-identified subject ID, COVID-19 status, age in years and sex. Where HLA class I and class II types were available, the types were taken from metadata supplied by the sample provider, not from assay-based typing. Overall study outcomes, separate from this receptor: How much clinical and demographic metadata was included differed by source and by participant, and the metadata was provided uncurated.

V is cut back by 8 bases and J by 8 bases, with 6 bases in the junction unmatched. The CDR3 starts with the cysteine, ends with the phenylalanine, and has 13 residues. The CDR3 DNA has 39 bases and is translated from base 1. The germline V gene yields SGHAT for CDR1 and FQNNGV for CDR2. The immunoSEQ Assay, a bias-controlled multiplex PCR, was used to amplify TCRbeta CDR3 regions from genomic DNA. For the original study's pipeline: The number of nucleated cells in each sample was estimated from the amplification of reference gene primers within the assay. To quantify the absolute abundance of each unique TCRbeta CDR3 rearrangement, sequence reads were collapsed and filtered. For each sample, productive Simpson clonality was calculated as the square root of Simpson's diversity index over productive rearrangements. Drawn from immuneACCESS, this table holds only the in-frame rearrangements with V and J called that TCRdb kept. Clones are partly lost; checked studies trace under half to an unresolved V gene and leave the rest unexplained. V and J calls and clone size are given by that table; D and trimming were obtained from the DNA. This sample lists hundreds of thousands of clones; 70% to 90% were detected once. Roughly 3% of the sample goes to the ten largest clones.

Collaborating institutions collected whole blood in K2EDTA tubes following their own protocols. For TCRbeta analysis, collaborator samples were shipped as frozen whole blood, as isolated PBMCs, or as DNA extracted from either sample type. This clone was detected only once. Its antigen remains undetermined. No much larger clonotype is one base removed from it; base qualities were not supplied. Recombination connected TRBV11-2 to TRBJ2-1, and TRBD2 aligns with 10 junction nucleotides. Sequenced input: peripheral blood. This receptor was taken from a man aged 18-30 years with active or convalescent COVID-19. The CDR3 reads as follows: CASDDLAGDEQFF. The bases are TGTGCCAGCGACGATCTAGCGGGGGATGAGCAGTTCTTC.